This TCR beta chain emerged from a study of blood T cell repertoires in COVID-19. Original methodology: Amplifying reference gene primers gave estimates of nucleated cell counts. Some clones are missing from TCRdb's copy, which holds only in-frame ones; the method was immunoSEQ multiplex PCR. V and J calls and clone size are as listed in that table; D and trimming were resolved from the DNA. The sample carries about 300,000 clones, more than 75% recorded once. Germline V CDR1 and CDR2: SGHTA, FQGNSA. The CDR3 has 15 residues. Trimming cost V 6 bases and J 5 bases; bases outside gene matches: 8. The TCR sequence derives from a man younger than 40 who had recovered from COVID-19. The chain links TRBV7-2 to TRBJ2-1, with TRBD1 matching 9 bases. The specimen sequenced was PBMCs or T cells enriched from blood (not recorded which). The DNA of the CDR3 is TGTGCCAGCAGTCCTCAGACAGGGGGGGACAATGAGCAGTTCTTC. It specifies CASSPQTGGDNEQFF.